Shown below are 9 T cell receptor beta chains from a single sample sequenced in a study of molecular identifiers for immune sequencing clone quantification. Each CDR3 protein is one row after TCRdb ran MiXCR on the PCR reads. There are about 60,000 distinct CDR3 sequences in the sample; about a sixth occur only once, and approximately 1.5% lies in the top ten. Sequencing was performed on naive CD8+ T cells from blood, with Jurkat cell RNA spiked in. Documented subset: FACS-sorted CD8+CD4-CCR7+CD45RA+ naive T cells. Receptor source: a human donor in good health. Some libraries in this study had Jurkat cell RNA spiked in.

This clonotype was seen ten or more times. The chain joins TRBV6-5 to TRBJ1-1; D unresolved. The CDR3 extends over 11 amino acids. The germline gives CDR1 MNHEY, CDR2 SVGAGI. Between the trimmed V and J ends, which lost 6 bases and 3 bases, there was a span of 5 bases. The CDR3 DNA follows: TGTGCCAGCAGGAAATACACTGAAGCTTTCTTT. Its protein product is CASRKYTEAFF.

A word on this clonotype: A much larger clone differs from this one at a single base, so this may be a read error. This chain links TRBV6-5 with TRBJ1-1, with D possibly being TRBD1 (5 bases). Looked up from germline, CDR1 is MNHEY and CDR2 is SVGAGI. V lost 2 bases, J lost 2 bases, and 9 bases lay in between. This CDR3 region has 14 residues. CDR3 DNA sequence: TGTGCCAGCAGTTACAGGGGAGGTAACACTGAAGCTTTCTTT. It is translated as CASSYRGGNTEAFF.

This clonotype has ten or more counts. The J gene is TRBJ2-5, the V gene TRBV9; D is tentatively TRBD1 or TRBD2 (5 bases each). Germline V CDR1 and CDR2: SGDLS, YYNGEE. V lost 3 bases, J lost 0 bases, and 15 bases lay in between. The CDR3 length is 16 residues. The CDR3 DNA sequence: TGTGCCAGCAGCGCACACGGGACCGCGTACCAAGAGACCCAGTACTTC. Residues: CASSAHGTAYQETQYF.

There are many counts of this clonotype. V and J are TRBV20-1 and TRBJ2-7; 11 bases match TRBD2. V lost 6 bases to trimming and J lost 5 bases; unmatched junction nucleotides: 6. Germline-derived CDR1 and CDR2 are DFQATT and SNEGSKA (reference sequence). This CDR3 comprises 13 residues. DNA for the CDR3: TGCAGTGCACCGACTAGCGGGATTCACGAGCAGTACTTC. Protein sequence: CSAPTSGIHEQYF.

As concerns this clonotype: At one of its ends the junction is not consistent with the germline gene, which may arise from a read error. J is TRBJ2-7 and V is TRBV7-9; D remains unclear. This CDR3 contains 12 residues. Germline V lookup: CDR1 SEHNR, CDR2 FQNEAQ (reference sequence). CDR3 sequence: CASSLGGYEQHF. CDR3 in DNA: TGTGCCAGCAGCTTAGGTGGCTACGAGCAGCACTTC.

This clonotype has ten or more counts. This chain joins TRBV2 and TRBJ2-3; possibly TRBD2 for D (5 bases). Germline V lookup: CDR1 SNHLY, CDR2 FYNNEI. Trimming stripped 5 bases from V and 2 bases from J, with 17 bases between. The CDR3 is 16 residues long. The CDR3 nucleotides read TGTGCCAGCAGTCCAGCCGGACTTACCCTCACAGATACGCAGTATTTT. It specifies CASSPAGLTLTDTQYF. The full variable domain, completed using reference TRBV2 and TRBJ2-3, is EPEVTQTPSHQVTQMGQEVILRCVPISNHLYFYWYRQILGQKVEFLVSFYNNEISEKSEIFDDQFSVERPDGSNFTLKIRSTKLEDSAMYFCASSPAGLTLTDTQYFGPGTRLTVL.

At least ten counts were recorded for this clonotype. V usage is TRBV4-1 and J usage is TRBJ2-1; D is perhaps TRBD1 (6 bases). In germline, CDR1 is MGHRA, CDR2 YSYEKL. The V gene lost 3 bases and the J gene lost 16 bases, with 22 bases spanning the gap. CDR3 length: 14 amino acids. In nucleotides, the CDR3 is TGCGCCAGCAGCCAGAGGTTAGATCGCACAGGGTTTTTCTTC. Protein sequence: CASSQRLDRTGFFF.

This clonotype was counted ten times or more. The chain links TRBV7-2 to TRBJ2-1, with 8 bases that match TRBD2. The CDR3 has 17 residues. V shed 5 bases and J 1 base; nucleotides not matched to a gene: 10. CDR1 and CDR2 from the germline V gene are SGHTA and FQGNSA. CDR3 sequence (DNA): TGTGCCAGCAGCCCCCGTCCAGGCGGGAGGTCCTACAATGAGCAGTTCTTC. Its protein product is CASSPRPGGRSYNEQFF.

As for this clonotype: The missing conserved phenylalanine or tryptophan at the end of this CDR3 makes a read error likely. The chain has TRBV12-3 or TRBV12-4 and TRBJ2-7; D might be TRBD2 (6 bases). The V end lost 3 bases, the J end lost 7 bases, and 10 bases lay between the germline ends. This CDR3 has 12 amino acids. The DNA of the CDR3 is TGTGCCAGCAGTTTGGGGGGAAGGGAGCAGTACTTA. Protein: CASSLGGREQYL.